Following are 11 T cell receptor beta chains from one sample sequenced in a study of CD8+ T cells in alopecia areata. After isolation, RNA underwent reverse transcription to generate cDNA as the sequencing template. Data came from immunoSEQ multiplex PCR; TCRdb stores just in-frame clones and leaves some out. The sample has 35,000 to 45,000 clones; nearly 55% are singletons. CD25+CD127- cells were obtained by sorting CD4+ cells, for a handful of patients. Specimen: CD4+ Tregs sorted from blood. Receptor source: a human donor with alopecia areata.

The chain combines TRBV28 with TRBJ1-2; D call uncertain. Germline V gives CDR1 MDHEN, CDR2 SYDVKM. Trimming stripped 5 bases from V and 4 bases from J, with 8 bases between. This CDR3 comprises 12 residues. For the CDR3, the DNA is TGTGCCAGCAGTAAGACGGTCTATGGCTACACCTTC. It yields the protein CASSKTVYGYTF.

This chain connects TRBV28 to TRBJ1-2; D unresolved. CDR3 length: 11 amino acids. V was shortened by 4 bases and J by 8 bases, with 8 bases between the two germline ends. Germline V gives CDR1 MDHEN, CDR2 SYDVKM. CDR3 nucleotides: TGTGCCAGCAGTTATCGTCGCGGCTACACCTTC. Amino acids: CASSYRRGYTF.

J is TRBJ1-2 and V is TRBV7-3, with TRBD1 identical over 9 bases. The CDR3 runs 14 residues. Germline CDR1 reads SGHTA; CDR2 reads FQGTGA. V shed 4 bases, J shed 6 bases, and the junction held 6 bases outside the gene matches. CDR3 residues: CASSSQGAYHGYTF. The CDR3 DNA sequence: TGTGCCAGCAGCTCACAGGGGGCGTACCATGGCTACACCTTC.

The genes are TRBV7-2 and TRBJ1-6; D is undetermined. CDR3 size: 14 residues. Germline CDR1 reads SGHTA; CDR2 reads FQGNSA. V lost 4 bases and J 7 bases, leaving 11 bases between the germline ends. The CDR3 here is CASSSGRTNSPLHF. CDR3 DNA: TGTGCCAGCAGCTCCGGACGGACGAATTCACCCCTCCACTTT.

The chain has TRBV5-1 and TRBJ1-3; no clear D gene. V was trimmed by 0 bases and J by 0 bases, leaving 10 bases between them. This CDR3 contains 16 residues. Germline V gene lookup returns CDR1 SGHRS and CDR2 YFSETQ. In nucleotides, the CDR3 is TGCGCCAGCAGCTTGGCCTTGACGAACTCTGGAAACACCATATATTTT. This translates into CASSLALTNSGNTIYF. Combining the CDR3 with reference TRBV5-1 and TRBJ1-3 gives the whole variable domain KAGVTQTPRYLIKTRGQQVTLSCSPISGHRSVSWYQQTPGQGLQFLFEYFSETQRNKGNFPGRFSGRQFSNSRSEMNVSTLELGDSALYLCASSLALTNSGNTIYFGEGSWLTVV.

The gene calls are TRBV7-9 and TRBJ1-3; 8 bases are a match to TRBD1. The CDR3 runs 16 residues. V gave up 2 bases and J gave up 2 bases; unmatched junction bases: 5. Germline V gene sequence: CDR1 SEHNR, CDR2 FQNEAQ (reference sequence). DNA for the CDR3: TGTGCCAGCAGCTTAACAGGGGGGTTCCCTGGAAACACCATATATTTT. Its protein product is CASSLTGGFPGNTIYF.

The V and J genes are TRBV5-8 and TRBJ2-7; 7 bases line up with TRBD1. V shed 7 bases and J 5 bases; nucleotides not matched to a gene: 9. Germline values: CDR1 SGHTS, CDR2 YDEGEE. The CDR3 totals 13 residues. The CDR3 coding sequence is TGTGCCAGCCCGTTGACAGGGTGGCACGAGCAGTACTTC. It translates to CASPLTGWHEQYF.

Only one count was recorded for this clone. The chain carries TRBV5-1 and TRBJ1-2; 8 positions match TRBD1. The CDR3 extends over 13 amino acids. Germline values: CDR1 SGHRS, CDR2 YFSETQ. V shed 4 bases, J shed 7 bases, and the junction held 6 bases outside the gene matches. In nucleotides, the CDR3 is TGCGCCAGCAGCCTGGACAGGGCCAGTGGCTACACCTTC. Translation: CASSLDRASGYTF.

The gene calls are TRBV7-2 and TRBJ2-7; 7 nucleotides agree with TRBD1. V dropped 5 bases and J dropped 4; count of bases not matched to a gene: 11. This CDR3 has 15 residues. The germline gives CDR1 SGHTA, CDR2 FQGNSA. In DNA form, the CDR3 reads TGTGCCAGCAGCCTCCACCGGGACAGCCGTTACGAGCAGTACTTC. Its protein is CASSLHRDSRYEQYF.

This chain uses TRBV4-1 with TRBJ2-6; D is ambiguous. The CDR3 has 18 amino acids. Deletions cut 1 base from V and 0 bases from J, with 13 bases between. Germline V gene lookup returns CDR1 MGHRA and CDR2 YSYEKL. The CDR3 protein is CASSQVDMGFSGANVLTF. CDR3 DNA: TGCGCCAGCAGCCAAGTTGACATGGGGTTCTCTGGGGCCAACGTCCTGACTTTC.

The V call is TRBV9, the J call TRBJ2-5; 7 nucleotides align to TRBD2. This CDR3 contains 15 residues. J lost 5 bases, V lost 0 bases, and 7 bases had no gene match. Germline CDR1 SGDLS, CDR2 YYNGEE. The CDR3 loop is CASSVGSGLWETQYF. CDR3 bases: TGTGCCAGCAGCGTAGGTAGCGGGCTTTGGGAGACCCAGTACTTC.